This entry lists 21 T cell receptor beta chains sequenced from one sample in a study of post-analysis software for immune sequencing data. Unique molecular identifiers were built into the TCR beta cDNA libraries. Using its own MiXCR run on the PCR reads, TCRdb lists one record per CDR3 protein. The sample has 160,000 or so distinct CDR3 sequences; around 36% are singletons. Sequenced material: blood, taken after autologous hematopoietic stem cell transplantation. These receptors were collected from a girl aged 5-17 years with multiple sclerosis.

The chain carries TRBV3-1 and TRBJ2-5; 7 bases agree with TRBD2. V dropped 0 bases and J dropped 1; count of bases not matched to a gene: 11. Germline assignment: CDR1 LGHDT and CDR2 YNNKEL (reference sequence). The CDR3 spans 18 residues. The CDR3 region is CASSQDMWRLATQETQYF. The CDR3 DNA is TGTGCCAGCAGCCAAGATATGTGGCGACTAGCTACCCAAGAGACCCAGTACTTC.

CDR3 sequence reads: CASSQSVGTSYNEQFF. The CDR3 region has the DNA TGCGCCAGCAGCCAATCAGTCGGGACATCATACAATGAGCAGTTCTTC. The chain has TRBV4-3 and TRBJ2-1, with a tentative D call TRBD1 (6 bases). Deletions cut 2 bases from V and 4 bases from J, with 15 bases between. The CDR3 is 16 amino acids. CDR1 and CDR2 from the germline V gene are LGHNA and YSLEER.

This chain connects TRBV5-1 to TRBJ2-7; TRBD2 might be the D (5 bases). Germline V gene data show CDR1 as SGHRS and CDR2 as YFSETQ. The CDR3 runs to 14 residues. Trimming took off 4 bases at V and 0 bases at J, with 11 bases between the two ends. The CDR3 protein is CASSPELVSYEQYF. The CDR3 DNA reads as TGCGCCAGCAGCCCCGAACTAGTCTCCTACGAGCAGTACTTC.

The V call is TRBV20-1, the J call TRBJ2-1, with 9 positions matching TRBD2. J was trimmed by 4 bases and V by 4 bases; bases with no gene match: 5. From germline, CDR1 is DFQATT and CDR2 SNEGSKA (reference sequence). The CDR3 spans 14 residues. The CDR3 region is CSATLAGPYNEQFF. The CDR3 coding sequence is TGCAGTGCTACTCTAGCGGGGCCTTACAATGAGCAGTTCTTC.

This chain uses TRBV7-9 with TRBJ2-5, with 12 bases fitting TRBD1. Germline-derived CDR1 and CDR2 are SEHNR and FQNEAQ (reference sequence). The CDR3 runs 16 residues. V was pared by 4 bases and J by 11 bases, with 14 bases of the junction left unmatched. The CDR3 reads CASSSFRDRGRGEQYF. The CDR3 nucleotides are TGTGCCAGCAGCTCCTTCCGGGACAGGGGGCGCGGAGAGCAGTACTTC.

The V call is TRBV9, the J call TRBJ2-5; D is unresolved. Germline V gene data show CDR1 as SGDLS and CDR2 as YYNGEE. Between the trimmed V and J ends, which lost 0 bases and 1 base, there was a span of 13 bases. The CDR3 is 16 amino acids. CDR3 residues: CASSVGGFPVQETQYF. As DNA, the CDR3 is TGTGCCAGCAGCGTAGGTGGGTTCCCCGTCCAAGAGACCCAGTACTTC.

This chain uses TRBV27 with TRBJ2-1, with D unclear. The CDR3 totals 15 residues. V was trimmed by 0 bases and J by 10 bases, leaving 16 bases between them. The germline gives CDR1 MNHEY, CDR2 SMNVEV (reference sequence). The CDR3 is CASSLSFKPLREQFF. CDR3 sequence (DNA): TGTGCCAGCAGTTTATCGTTTAAACCCTTAAGGGAGCAGTTCTTC.

The chain carries TRBV28 and TRBJ2-5; no reliable D call. This CDR3 region has 14 residues. V dropped 6 bases and J dropped 5 bases, with 16 bases sitting between them. CDR1 is MDHEN, CDR2 SYDVKM, per germline. DNA for the CDR3: TGTGCCAGCAGCCAAACGCGGACCGGGGAGACCCAGTACTTC. Translated, it gives CASSQTRTGETQYF. Combining the CDR3 with reference TRBV28 and TRBJ2-5 gives the whole variable domain DVKVTQSSRYLVKRTGEKVFLECVQDMDHENMFWYRQDPGLGLRLIYFSYDVKMKEKGDIPEGYSVSREKKERFSLILESASTNQTSMYLCASSQTRTGETQYFGPGTRLLVL.

This clonotype was counted between two and nine times. This chain uses TRBV12-3 or TRBV12-4 with TRBJ2-3; the D gene is possibly TRBD2 (6 bases). V was cut by 6 bases and J by 2 bases, with 18 bases left in between. CDR3 length: 16 residues. The CDR3 loop reads CASSPRLVVPTDTQYF. CDR3 nucleotide sequence: TGTGCCAGCAGCCCCAGACTAGTGGTCCCCACAGATACGCAGTATTTT.

This chain links TRBV28 with TRBJ2-5, with D unclear. The CDR3 consists of 19 residues. Germline V gene sequence: CDR1 MDHEN, CDR2 SYDVKM. V lost 6 bases and J lost 3, with 29 bases in between. This CDR3 is CASRAANRPTKAPKETQYF. The CDR3, as DNA: TGTGCCAGCAGGGCCGCGAACCGTCCTACAAAGGCTCCCAAAGAGACCCAGTACTTC.

The chain is built from TRBV5-1 and TRBJ2-5, with 8 positions matching TRBD2. This CDR3 region has 15 residues. V gave up 9 bases and J gave up 2 bases; unmatched junction bases: 12. Germline CDR1 reads SGHRS; CDR2 reads YFSETQ. The CDR3 DNA follows: TGCGCCACCGCTGGGATTAGCGGGGCTCAAGAGACCCAGTACTTC. As protein: CATAGISGAQETQYF.

The chain links TRBV20-1 to TRBJ2-7; 9 positions match TRBD2. The V gene end was trimmed by 5 bases and the J gene end by 2 bases; junction bases not matched to a gene: 4. This CDR3 is built from 13 residues. Germline CDR1 and CDR2: DFQATT and SNEGSKA (reference sequence). As DNA, the CDR3 is TGCAGTGCTGAGAGACTAGCGGCCTACGAGCAGTACTTC. Its translation is CSAERLAAYEQYF.

This clonotype occurred a few times. CDR3 DNA: TGTGCCAGCAGCTCGCCGACTTCCTTTCAGGTTCCCACCTTC. Its translation is CASSSPTSFQVPTF. The chain recombines TRBV7-9 with TRBJ1-2; D is ambiguous. Germline CDR1 SEHNR, CDR2 FQNEAQ (reference sequence). This CDR3 spans 14 amino acids. Trimming took 4 bases from V and 13 from J, leaving 22 bases between them.

The genes are TRBV24-1 and TRBJ1-6; TRBD1 might be the D (5 bases). Germline CDR1 reads KGHDR; CDR2 reads SFDVKD. The CDR3 has 15 amino acids. Trimming pared 1 base from V and 6 bases from J, leaving 9 bases between. CDR3 region: CATSDLGVCNSPLHF. The CDR3 coding sequence is TGTGCCACCAGTGATTTAGGGGTTTGTAATTCACCCCTCCACTTT.

The chain carries TRBV13 and TRBJ1-2; no firm D call. Trimming took 2 bases from V and 2 from J, leaving 9 bases between them. Germline CDR1 and CDR2: PRHDT and FYEKMQ (reference sequence). The CDR3 totals 14 residues. In DNA, the CDR3 is TGTGCCAGCAGCTTACAAGCGGCAAACTATGGCTACACCTTC. Encoded protein: CASSLQAANYGYTF.

In its sample, this clonotype was seen many times. The CDR3 DNA is TGTGCCAGCAGCGCCGGACAGGGCTGGGGGGAGACCCAGTACTTC. This encodes CASSAGQGWGETQYF. This chain uses TRBV7-2 with TRBJ2-5; TRBD1 matches at 8 bases. Germline V gene data show CDR1 as SGHTA and CDR2 as FQGNSA. Unmatched junction bases numbered 10, after V lost 5 bases and J lost 5 bases. The CDR3 totals 15 residues.

This rearrangement joins TRBV6-6 to TRBJ2-5, with a tentative D call TRBD2 (6 bases). Trimming removed 0 bases at V and 2 bases at J, with 10 bases between. Germline lookup yields CDR1 MNHNY and CDR2 SVGAGI (reference sequence). The CDR3 extends over 15 amino acids. The DNA of the CDR3 is TGTGCCAGCAGTTACTCCGGGAGTACTCAAGAGACCCAGTACTTC. Protein sequence: CASSYSGSTQETQYF.

The chain carries TRBV20-1 and TRBJ2-1; D possibly corresponds to TRBD2 (6 bases). V dropped 0 bases and J dropped 0 bases, with 15 bases sitting between them. This CDR3 comprises 17 residues. Per germline, CDR1 DFQATT and CDR2 SNEGSKA (reference sequence). CDR3 region: CSARDDGATSSYNEQFF. The CDR3 DNA reads TGCAGTGCTAGAGATGACGGCGCGACTAGCTCCTACAATGAGCAGTTCTTC.

The CDR3 spells CATSRVRAGGYNEQFF. CDR3 bases: TGTGCCACCAGCAGAGTAAGAGCGGGAGGTTACAATGAGCAGTTCTTC. This chain links TRBV15 with TRBJ2-1; 9 bases match TRBD2. The CDR3 contains 16 residues. V shed 1 base and J 4 bases; nucleotides not matched to a gene: 5. Per germline, CDR1 LNHNV and CDR2 YYDKDF (reference sequence).

The chain recombines TRBV15 with TRBJ1-2; 8 nucleotides line up with TRBD1. Per the germline V gene, CDR1 is LNHNV and CDR2 is YYDKDF (reference sequence). There are 17 residues in the CDR3. V trimming: 5 bases; J trimming: 1 base; junction bases outside the gene matches: 12. The CDR3: CATSAGTGGGHNYGYTF. The CDR3 DNA is TGTGCCACCAGCGCCGGGACAGGTGGAGGGCATAACTATGGCTACACCTTC.

With respect to this clonotype: This may arise from a read error, as a much more abundant clone is one base away. The chain uses TRBV7-2 and TRBJ2-5, with a tentative D call TRBD2 (6 bases). CDR1 is SGHTA and CDR2 is FQGNSA in the germline V gene. Trimming left V 5 bases short and J 11 bases short, with 30 bases between. The length of the CDR3 is 17 residues. The CDR3 bases are TGTGCCAGCAGCCGCGGGATTGGGGGGAGAATCAACAATGAGCAGTACTTC. This codes for CASSRGIGGRINNEQYF.